This entry lists 9 T cell receptor beta chains sequenced from one sample in a study of siplizumab effects on memory and regulatory T cells (dated 2019 in TCRdb). The method behind the library was the immunoSEQ multiplex PCR assay. TCRdb carries this immuneACCESS record with in-frame sequences only. Its versions omit some clonotypes, under half of them owing to an unresolved V gene in the studies checked, with the rest unexplained. The sample has approximately 100,000 clones on record, about 91% of them singletons. The top ten constitute roughly 2.6% of the sample. The sequenced material came from CD4+ T cells sorted from blood. These receptors originate from a human donor in good health. Some clones in this sample may be carry-over from other donors' samples.

About this clone itself: Since a much larger clone is just one base distant, this may be a read error. CDR3 region: CASSRTANTEAFF. In DNA, the CDR3 is TGTGCCAGCAGCCGGACGGCGAACACTGAAGCTTTCTTT. The rearrangement joins TRBV7-9 to TRBJ1-1; D uncertain. Trimming took 5 bases from V and 1 from J, leaving 8 bases between them. Per the germline V gene, CDR1 is SEHNR and CDR2 is FQNEAQ (reference sequence). This CDR3 contains 13 residues.

CDR3 sequence reads: CASSLDPRNYGYTF. In DNA, the CDR3 is TGCGCCAGCAGCTTGGATCCCAGGAACTATGGCTACACCTTC. The chain employs TRBV5-1 and TRBJ1-2; no definite D call. Germline-derived CDR1 and CDR2 are SGHRS and YFSETQ. This CDR3 spans 14 amino acids. Trimming stripped 0 bases from V and 2 bases from J, with 8 bases between.

V and J are TRBV7-3 and TRBJ2-2; 13 bases are shared with TRBD2. CDR1 is SGHTA and CDR2 is FQGTGA in the germline V gene. Trimming cost V 4 bases and J 5 bases; bases outside gene matches: 4. This CDR3 has 16 amino acids. The CDR3: CASSSGLAGVTGELFF. In DNA, the CDR3 is TGTGCCAGCAGCTCAGGACTAGCGGGAGTTACCGGGGAGCTGTTTTTT.

The V and J genes are TRBV11-2 and TRBJ2-1; 11 nucleotides match TRBD2. Losses at the gene ends were 8 bases for V and 1 base for J; bases not matched to a gene: 7. Germline-derived CDR1 and CDR2 are SGHAT and FQNNGV. The CDR3 runs 16 residues. Here the CDR3 reads CASWGSGRGSYNEQFF. CDR3 in DNA: TGTGCCAGCTGGGGTAGCGGGAGGGGGTCCTACAATGAGCAGTTCTTC.

This sequence joins TRBV6-5 and TRBJ2-7, with 10 bases that match TRBD1. The V gene's germline CDR1 is MNHEY and CDR2 SVGAGI. V dropped 6 bases and J dropped 0; count of bases not matched to a gene: 5. The CDR3 sequence is 15 residues long. The CDR3 loop is CASSRGQGSSYEQYF. The CDR3 DNA follows: TGTGCCAGCAGCCGGGGACAGGGGAGCTCCTACGAGCAGTACTTC.

The rearrangement joins TRBV28 to TRBJ2-7; D is possibly TRBD2 (5 bases). Per the germline V gene, CDR1 is MDHEN and CDR2 is SYDVKM. The CDR3 runs to 17 residues. V was trimmed by 7 bases and J by 1 base, leaving 23 bases between them. The CDR3 sequence: CASIRSLGYSGSYEQYF. The CDR3 DNA reads as TGTGCCAGCATAAGGTCATTAGGGTATTCGGGATCCTACGAGCAGTACTTC.

This clone was seen only a few times. The V and J genes are TRBV7-9 and TRBJ2-1; 9 bases fit TRBD2. Germline V gene lookup returns CDR1 SEHNR and CDR2 FQNEAQ (reference sequence). The ends lost 5 bases at V and 1 base at J; junction bases unmatched: 12. The CDR3 covers 18 residues. DNA for the CDR3: TGTGCCAGCAGCAAGGGACTAGCAGGGAGAGGGTCCTACAATGAGCAGTTCTTC. Translated, it gives CASSKGLAGRGSYNEQFF.

The chain carries TRBV10-3 and TRBJ1-1; weak D call: TRBD1 (6 bases). Germline assignment: CDR1 ENHRY and CDR2 SYGVKD. V was shortened by 6 bases and J by 6 bases, with 17 bases between the two germline ends. The CDR3 consists of 14 residues. CDR3 protein: CAISSTGPTAEAFF. Written as DNA, the CDR3 is TGTGCCATCAGCTCAACAGGGCCCACGGCTGAAGCTTTCTTT.

The V call is TRBV6-1, the J call TRBJ2-3, with 8 bases that match TRBD1. Germline V gene sequence: CDR1 MNHNS, CDR2 SASEGT. The CDR3 runs 15 residues. Losses at the gene ends were 6 bases for V and 0 bases for J; bases not matched to a gene: 5. The CDR3 coding sequence is TGTGCCAGCAGAAGGACAGGGACGAGCACAGATACGCAGTATTTT. Translated, it gives CASRRTGTSTDTQYF.